This T cell receptor (beta chain) derives from a study of blood T cell repertoires in COVID-19. Study details: In each case, the material was cDNA or gDNA derived from T cells, B-cell-depleted T cells, or PBMCs.

This CDR3 comprises 13 residues. Losses at the gene ends were 7 bases for V and 4 bases for J; bases not matched to a gene: 4. Per germline, CDR1 SGHKS and CDR2 YYEKEE (reference sequence). Produced via immunoSEQ multiplex PCR; TCRdb's table is partial and in-frame only. The sample records under 450,000 clones, just over 90% being singletons. A PCR-confirmed or clinician-diagnosed COVID-19 case had contacted exposed participants within 2 weeks of entry. The receptor was derived from a woman in her forties who had been exposed to COVID-19. V is TRBV5-5 and J is TRBJ2-3, with 9 positions matching TRBD2. Sequenced: PBMCs or T cells enriched from blood (not recorded which). The CDR3 spells CASSSSGADTQYF. CDR3 sequence (DNA): TGTGCCAGCTCCTCTAGCGGGGCAGATACGCAGTATTTT. Supplemented by reference TRBV5-5 and TRBJ2-3, the full variable domain reads DAGVTQSPTHLIKTRGQQVTLRCSPISGHKSVSWYQQVLGQGPQFIFQYYEKEERGRGNFPDRFSARQFPNYSSELNVNALLLGDSALYLCASSSSGADTQYFGPGTRLTVL.